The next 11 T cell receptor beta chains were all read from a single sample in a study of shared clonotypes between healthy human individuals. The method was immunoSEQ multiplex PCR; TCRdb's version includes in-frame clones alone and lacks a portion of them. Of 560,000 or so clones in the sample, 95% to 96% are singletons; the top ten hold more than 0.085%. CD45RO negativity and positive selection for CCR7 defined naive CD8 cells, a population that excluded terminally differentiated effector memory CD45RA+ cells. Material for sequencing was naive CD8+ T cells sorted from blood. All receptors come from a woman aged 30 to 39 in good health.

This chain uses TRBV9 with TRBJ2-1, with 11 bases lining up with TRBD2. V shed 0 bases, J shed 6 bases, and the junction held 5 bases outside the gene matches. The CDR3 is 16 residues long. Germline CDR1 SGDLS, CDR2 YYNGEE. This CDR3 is CASSVGLAGGTNEQFF. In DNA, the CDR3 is TGTGCCAGCAGCGTAGGCCTAGCGGGAGGAACCAATGAGCAGTTCTTC. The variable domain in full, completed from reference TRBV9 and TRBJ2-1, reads DSGVTQTPKHLITATGQRVTLRCSPRSGDLSVYWYQQSLDQGLQFLIQYYNGEERAKGNILERFSAQQFPDLHSELNLSSLELGDSALYFCASSVGLAGGTNEQFFGPGTRLTVL.

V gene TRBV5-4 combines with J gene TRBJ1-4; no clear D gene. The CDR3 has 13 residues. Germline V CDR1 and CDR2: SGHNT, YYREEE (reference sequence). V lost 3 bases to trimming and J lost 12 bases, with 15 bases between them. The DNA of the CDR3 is TGTGCCAGCAGCTGGGCGGCCCAAAGCGAACTGTTTTTT. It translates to CASSWAAQSELFF. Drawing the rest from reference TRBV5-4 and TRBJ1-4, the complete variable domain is ETGVTQSPTHLIKTRGQQVTLRCSSQSGHNTVSWYQQALGQGPQFIFQYYREEENGRGNFPPRFSGLQFPNYSSELNVNALELDDSALYLCASSWAAQSELFFGSGTQLSVL.

The CDR3 region is CASSGLAGYNEQFF. The CDR3 nucleotides read TGTGCCAGCAGCGGACTAGCGGGATACAATGAGCAGTTCTTC. The rearrangement links TRBV7-2 to TRBJ2-1; the match to TRBD2 covers 12 bases. In germline, CDR1 is SGHTA, CDR2 FQGNSA. V was clipped by 5 bases and J by 4 bases; unmatched bases: 0. The CDR3 is made up of 14 amino acids. The whole variable domain, remainder taken from reference TRBV7-2 and TRBJ2-1, is GAGVSQSPSNKVTEKGKDVELRCDPISGHTALYWYRQSLGQGLEFLIYFQGNSAPDKSGLPSDRFSAERTGGSVSTLTIQRTQQEDSAVYLCASSGLAGYNEQFFGPGTRLTVL.

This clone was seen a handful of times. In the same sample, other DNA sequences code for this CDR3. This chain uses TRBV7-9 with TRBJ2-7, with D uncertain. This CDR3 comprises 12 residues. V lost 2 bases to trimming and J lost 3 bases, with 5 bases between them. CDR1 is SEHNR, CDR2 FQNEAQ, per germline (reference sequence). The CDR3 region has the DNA TGTGCCAGCAGCTTAAGTCACTACGAGCAGTACTTC. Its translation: CASSLSHYEQYF. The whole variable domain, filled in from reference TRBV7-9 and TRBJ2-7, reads DTGVSQNPRHKITKRGQNVTFRCDPISEHNRLYWYRQTLGQGPEFLTYFQNEAQLEKSRLLSDRFSAERPKGSFSTLEIQRTEQGDSAMYLCASSLSHYEQYFGPGTRLTVT.

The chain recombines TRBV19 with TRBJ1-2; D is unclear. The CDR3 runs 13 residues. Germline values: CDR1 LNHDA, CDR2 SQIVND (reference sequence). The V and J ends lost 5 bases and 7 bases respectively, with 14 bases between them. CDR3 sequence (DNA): TGTGCCAGTAGTGGGAGGTGGGGTTTTGGCTACACCTTC. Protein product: CASSGRWGFGYTF.

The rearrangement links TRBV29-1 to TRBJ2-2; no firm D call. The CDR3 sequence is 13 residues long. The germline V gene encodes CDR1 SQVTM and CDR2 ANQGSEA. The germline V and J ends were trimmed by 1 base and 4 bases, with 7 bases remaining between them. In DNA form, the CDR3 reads TGCAGCGTTGAAGGCGGCGCCACCGGGGAGCTGTTTTTT. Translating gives CSVEGGATGELFF.

This chain's CDR3 is CASERDGYNLYGYTF. CDR3 DNA sequence: TGTGCCAGCGAAAGGGACGGATACAACCTCTATGGCTACACCTTC. This chain uses TRBV18 with TRBJ1-2, with TRBD1 as a possible D gene (5 bases). The CDR3 extends over 15 amino acids. V lost 8 bases and J lost 4, with 20 bases in between. Germline lookup yields CDR1 KGHSH and CDR2 LQKENI. Together with reference TRBV18 and TRBJ1-2, the CDR3 gives the full variable domain: NAGVMQNPRHLVRRRGQEARLRCSPMKGHSHVYWYRQLPEEGLKFMVYLQKENIIDESGMPKERFSAEFPKEGPSILRIQQVVRGDSAAYFCASERDGYNLYGYTFGSGTRLTVV.

This chain's CDR3 is CASQEQGLYEQYF. CDR3 DNA: TGTGCCAGCCAGGAACAGGGTCTCTACGAGCAGTACTTC. V and J are TRBV13 and TRBJ2-5, with D possibly matching TRBD1 (6 bases). The end of the DNA is better explained by TRBJ2-7, so the J call may be wrong. Germline CDR1 and CDR2: PRHDT and FYEKMQ (reference sequence). The CDR3 is 13 amino acids.

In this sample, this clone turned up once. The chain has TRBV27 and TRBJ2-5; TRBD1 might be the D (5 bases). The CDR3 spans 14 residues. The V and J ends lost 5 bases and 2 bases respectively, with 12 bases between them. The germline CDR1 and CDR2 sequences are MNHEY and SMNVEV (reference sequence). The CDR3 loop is CASSTYRSQETQYF. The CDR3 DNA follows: TGTGCCAGCAGTACCTACAGGTCACAAGAGACCCAGTACTTC.

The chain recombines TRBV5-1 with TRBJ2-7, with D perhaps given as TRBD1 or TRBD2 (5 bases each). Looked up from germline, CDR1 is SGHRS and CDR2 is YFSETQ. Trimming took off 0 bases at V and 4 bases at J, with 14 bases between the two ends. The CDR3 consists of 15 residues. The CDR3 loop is CASSLVGREWYEQYF. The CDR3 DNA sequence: TGCGCCAGCAGCTTGGTCGGCAGGGAGTGGTACGAGCAGTACTTC. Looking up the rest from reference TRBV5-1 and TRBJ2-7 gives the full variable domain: KAGVTQTPRYLIKTRGQQVTLSCSPISGHRSVSWYQQTPGQGLQFLFEYFSETQRNKGNFPGRFSGRQFSNSRSEMNVSTLELGDSALYLCASSLVGREWYEQYFGPGTRLTVT.

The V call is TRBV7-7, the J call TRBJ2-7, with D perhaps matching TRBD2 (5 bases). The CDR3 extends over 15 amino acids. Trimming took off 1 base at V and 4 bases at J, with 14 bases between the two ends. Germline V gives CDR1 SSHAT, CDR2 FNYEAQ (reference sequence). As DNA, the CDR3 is TGTGCCAGCAGCTTAGGGCGGGTACGTTTTTACGAGCAGTACTTC. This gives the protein CASSLGRVRFYEQYF.